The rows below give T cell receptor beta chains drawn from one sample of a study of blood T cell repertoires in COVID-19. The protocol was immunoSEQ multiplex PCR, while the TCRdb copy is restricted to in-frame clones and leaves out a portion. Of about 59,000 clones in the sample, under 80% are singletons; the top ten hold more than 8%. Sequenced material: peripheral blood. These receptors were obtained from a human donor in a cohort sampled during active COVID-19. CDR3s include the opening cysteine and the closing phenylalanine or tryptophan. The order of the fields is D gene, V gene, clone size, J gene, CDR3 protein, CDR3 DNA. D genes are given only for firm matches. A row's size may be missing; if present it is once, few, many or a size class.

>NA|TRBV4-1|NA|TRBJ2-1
CASSPAPGKSYNEQFF
TGCGCCAGCAGCCCCGCCCCAGGGAAATCCTACAATGAGCAGTTCTTC
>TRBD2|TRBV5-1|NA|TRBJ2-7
CASSLAGASEQYF
TGCGCCAGCAGCTTAGCGGGAGCGTCCGAGCAGTACTTC
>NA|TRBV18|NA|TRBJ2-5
CASSRWGQVQETQYF
TGTGCCAGCTCACGGTGGGGGCAGGTCCAAGAGACCCAGTACTTC
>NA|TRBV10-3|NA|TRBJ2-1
CAVAVDQYNEQFF
TGTGCCGTCGCCGTCGATCAGTACAATGAGCAGTTCTTC
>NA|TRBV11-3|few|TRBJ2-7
CASSSTPFKSPHEQYF
TGTGCCAGCAGCTCGACACCCTTTAAGAGCCCACACGAGCAGTACTTC
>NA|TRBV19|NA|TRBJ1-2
CASMEGRERTINYGYTF
TGTGCCAGTATGGAGGGCAGGGAGAGAACTATTAACTATGGCTACACCTTC
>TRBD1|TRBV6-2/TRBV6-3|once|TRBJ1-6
CASSPGQSTPSLHF
TGTGCCAGCAGCCCGGGACAGTCAACGCCCTCCCTCCACTTT
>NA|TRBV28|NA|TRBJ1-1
CASSSPPGPTGTEAFF
TGTGCCAGCAGTTCCCCCCCCGGACCAACGGGGACTGAAGCTTTCTTT
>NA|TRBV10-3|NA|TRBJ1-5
CAISESGGGQPQHF
TGTGCCATCAGTGAGTCCGGCGGCGGTCAGCCCCAGCATTTT
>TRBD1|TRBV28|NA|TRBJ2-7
CASSLSRTGGYEQYF
TGTGCCAGCAGTTTATCGCGGACAGGGGGTTACGAGCAGTACTTC
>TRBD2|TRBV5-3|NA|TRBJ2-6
CAAGGRSGANVLTF
TGTGCCGCGGGGGGGCGCTCTGGGGCCAACGTCCTGACTTTC
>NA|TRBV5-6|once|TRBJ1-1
CASSPGGLGAFF
TGTGCCAGCAGTCCTGGGGGGTTAGGTGCTTTCTTT
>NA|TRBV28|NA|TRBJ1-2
CASSLFTGANYGYTF
TGTGCCAGCAGTTTATTTACAGGAGCTAACTATGGCTACACCTTC
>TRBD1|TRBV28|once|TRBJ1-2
CASSPLTGGSGYTF
TGTGCCAGCAGTCCTCTGACAGGGGGGTCCGGCTACACCTTC
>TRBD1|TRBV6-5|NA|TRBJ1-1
CASRITQGGAFF
TGTGCCAGCAGGATAACGCAGGGGGGAGCTTTCTTT
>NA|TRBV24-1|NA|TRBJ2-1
CATSDFSRGGNEQFF
TGTGCCACCAGTGATTTCTCTCGAGGGGGAAATGAGCAGTTCTTC
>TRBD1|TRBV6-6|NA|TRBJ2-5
CASSYPGTGKETQYF
TGTGCCAGCAGTTATCCCGGGACAGGCAAAGAGACCCAGTACTTC
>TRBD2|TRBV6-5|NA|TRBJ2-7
CASSYGGSFYEQYF
TGTGCCAGCAGTTACGGCGGGAGTTTCTACGAGCAGTACTTC
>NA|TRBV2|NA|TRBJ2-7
CASSGDSPQLSYEQYF
TGTGCCAGCAGTGGGGACTCACCGCAGCTATCCTACGAGCAGTACTTC
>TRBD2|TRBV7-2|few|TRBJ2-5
CASSSASGRPETQYF
TGTGCCAGCAGCTCGGCTAGCGGGAGGCCTGAGACCCAGTACTTC
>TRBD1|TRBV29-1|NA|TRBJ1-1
CSVEEGTGNTEAFF
TGCAGCGTTGAGGAAGGGACAGGGAACACTGAAGCTTTCTTT
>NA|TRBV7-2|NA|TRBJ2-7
CASSLGSGYEQYF
TGTGCCAGCAGCTTAGGGTCAGGCTACGAGCAGTACTTC
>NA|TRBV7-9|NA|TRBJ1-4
CASSPANEKLFF
TGTGCCAGCAGCCCGGCTAATGAAAAACTGTTTTTT
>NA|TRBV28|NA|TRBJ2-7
CARGTWTGAYEQYF
TGTGCCAGAGGAACCTGGACGGGAGCCTACGAGCAGTACTTC
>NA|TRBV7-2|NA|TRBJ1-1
CASSPRGSPYTEAFF
TGTGCCAGCTCCCCCCGGGGGTCCCCCTACACTGAAGCTTTCTTT
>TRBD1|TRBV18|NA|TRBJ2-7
CASSPGQGVSYEQYF
TGTGCCAGCTCACCAGGACAGGGGGTGAGCTACGAGCAGTACTTC
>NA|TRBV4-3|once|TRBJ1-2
CASSPDTQANYGYTF
TGCGCCAGCAGCCCGGACACACAAGCTAACTATGGCTACACCTTC
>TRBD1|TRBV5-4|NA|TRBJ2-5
CASSSWDRWRETQYF
TGTGCCAGCAGCTCCTGGGACAGGTGGAGGGAGACCCAGTACTTC